This entry describes one T cell receptor (beta chain). Its target is unknown. This record comes from a study of blood T cells in healthy people across ages. Study-wide findings and caveats: CMV status of donors was unknown, possibly confounding expanded clonotype changes.

Primed by a sample-barcoded 5' primer and a J-beta primer mix, a second PCR proceeded for 7 to 11 cycles. One entry per CDR3 protein, called by TCRdb with MiXCR from the 5' RACE reads. The sample yields 2 million or so distinct CDR3 sequences, 40% to 55% seen once. The source material was blood. This clonotype originated in a woman aged 35 to 49 in good health.

The CDR3 region is CASSLRPFGYTF. CDR3 nucleotide sequence: TGTGCCAGCAGTTTAAGACCGTTTGGCTACACCTTC. The rearrangement links TRBV28 to TRBJ1-2; D unresolved. CDR1 is MDHEN and CDR2 is SYDVKM in the germline V gene. There are 12 residues in the CDR3. V was shortened by 2 bases and J by 7 bases, with 8 bases between the two germline ends.